The rows below give T cell receptor beta chains drawn from one sample of a study of blood T cell repertoires in COVID-19. Clones were read by immunoSEQ multiplex PCR, and TCRdb kept only the in-frame ones, dropping some. The data show roughly 150,000 clones, with roughly 84% seen just once and over 4% held by the top ten. Sequenced material: PBMCs or T cells enriched from blood (not recorded which). Receptors originate from a man in his 70s who had been exposed to COVID-19. CDR3s include the opening cysteine and the closing phenylalanine or tryptophan. A D gene is named only where the DNA matches it firmly. Not all rows give a size; the values are once, few, many and, for expanded clones, a class.

abundance,d_gene,v_gene,j_gene,CDR3nt,CDR3aa
-,-,TRBV6-2/TRBV6-3,TRBJ2-5,TGTGCCAGCAGTCAAGGGACTTTTGGAGAGACCCAGTACTTC,CASSQGTFGETQYF
-,TRBD2,TRBV7-3,TRBJ2-3,TGTGCCAGCAGCGACCCCACTAGCGGTAGGATAAATTTT,CASSDPTSGRINF
-,-,TRBV11-3,TRBJ1-4,TGTGCCAGCAGCTTCCGTCCCGGTGAAAAACTGTTTTTT,CASSFRPGEKLFF
-,-,TRBV2,TRBJ2-7,TGTGCCAGCACTAGTGATGGGTACGAGCAGTACTTC,CASTSDGYEQYF
-,-,TRBV19,TRBJ2-2,TGTGCCAGTAGCAAATTCATGACAACGAACACCGGGGAGCTGTTTTTT,CASSKFMTTNTGELFF
-,TRBD1,TRBV6-2/TRBV6-3,TRBJ2-7,TGTGCCAGCAGTTTTACGGGGGGACAGGGCACCTACGAGCAGTACTTC,CASSFTGGQGTYEQYF
-,-,TRBV7-9,TRBJ1-2,TGTGCCAGCAGCCCTGGTAGTGGCTACACCTTC,CASSPGSGYTF
-,-,TRBV7-9,TRBJ2-4,TGTGCCAGCAGCTTAGACGGCGGACTTACTAGGGACATTCAGTACTTC,CASSLDGGLTRDIQYF
few,-,TRBV5-1,TRBJ1-1,TGCGCCAGCAGCGGCGGGACTCAGGGCACTGAAGCTTTCTTT,CASSGGTQGTEAFF
many,-,TRBV5-1,TRBJ2-1,TGCGCCAGCAGTAAGCAGCGGTACAATGAGCAGTTCTTC,CASSKQRYNEQFF
-,-,TRBV7-7,TRBJ2-1,TGTGCCAGCAGCTTTGGGACTCTCAATGAGCAGTTCTTC,CASSFGTLNEQFF
-,TRBD1,TRBV5-1,TRBJ2-7,TGCGCCAGCAGCCTTTCGGGACAGGGTGAAGAGCAGTACTTC,CASSLSGQGEEQYF
-,TRBD1,TRBV28,TRBJ1-5,TGTGCCAGCACCCTGGACAGGGTTAGCAATCAGCCCCAGCATTTT,CASTLDRVSNQPQHF
-,-,TRBV5-1,TRBJ2-7,TGCGCCAGCAGCTTGGGTGGAGGTTCCTACGAGCAGTACTTC,CASSLGGGSYEQYF
-,-,TRBV10-3,TRBJ1-6,TGTGCCATCAGTGAGTCTAAGGGGAATTCACCCCTCCACTTT,CAISESKGNSPLHF
-,TRBD2,TRBV20-1,TRBJ2-7,TGCAGTGCTAGTTTCCGCAGGACTAGCGGGAGTTACGAGCAGTACTTC,CSASFRRTSGSYEQYF
-,-,TRBV19,TRBJ1-4,TGTGCCAGTAGGGGTTGGAGGAATGAAAAACTGTTTTTT,CASRGWRNEKLFF
-,TRBD1,TRBV4-1,TRBJ1-3,TGCGCCAGCAGCCAATCACCCAAAAAATCGACAGGGACGACCTCTGGAAACACCATATATTTT,CASSQSPKKSTGTTSGNTIYF
-,TRBD2,TRBV11-3,TRBJ2-1,TGTGCCAGCAGCCTAGGGACTAGCGGGGGGAGGAATGAGCAGTTCTTC,CASSLGTSGGRNEQFF
-,-,TRBV7-9,TRBJ1-3,TGTGCCAGCAGCCTAGGCCGGGGAAACTCTGGAAACACCATATATTTT,CASSLGRGNSGNTIYF
-,TRBD1,TRBV27,TRBJ2-7,TGTGCCAGCAGTCCCGGGACAGGGGGCTTCGAGCAGTACTTC,CASSPGTGGFEQYF
-,TRBD1,TRBV4-2,TRBJ1-2,TGTGCCAGCAGCGCAGGACAGGGGGCCGACTATGGCTACACCTTC,CASSAGQGADYGYTF
-,-,TRBV2,TRBJ2-4,TGTGCCAGCAGTTATTCCTCTGAGGCCAAAAACATTCAGTACTTC,CASSYSSEAKNIQYF
-,-,TRBV9,TRBJ2-7,TGTGCCAGCAGCGTAGTTGATAGCGGCGAGCAGTACTTC,CASSVVDSGEQYF
-,-,TRBV7-8,TRBJ1-2,TGTGCCAGCAGCCGAGGACAGAACTATGGCTACACCTTC,CASSRGQNYGYTF
-,TRBD1,TRBV4-1,TRBJ1-6,TGCGCCAGCAGCCAACCCACAAAACAGACAGGGTACAATTCACCCCTCCACTTT,CASSQPTKQTGYNSPLHF
-,-,TRBV19,TRBJ2-7,TGTGCCAGTAGTCGGGGGACCTCCTACGAGCAGTACTTC,CASSRGTSYEQYF
-,-,TRBV2,TRBJ1-4,TGTGCCAGCAGTTATTCAGGGCCGTCTAATGAAAAACTGTTTTTT,CASSYSGPSNEKLFF